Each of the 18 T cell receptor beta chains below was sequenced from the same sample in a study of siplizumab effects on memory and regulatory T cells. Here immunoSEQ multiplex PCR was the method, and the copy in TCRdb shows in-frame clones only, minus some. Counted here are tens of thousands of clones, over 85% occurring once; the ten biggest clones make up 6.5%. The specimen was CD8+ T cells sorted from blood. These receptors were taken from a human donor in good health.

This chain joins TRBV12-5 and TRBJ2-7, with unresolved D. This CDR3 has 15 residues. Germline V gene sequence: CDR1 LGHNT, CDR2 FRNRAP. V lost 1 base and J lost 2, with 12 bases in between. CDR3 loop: CASGLADHVAYEQYF. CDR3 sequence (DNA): TGTGCTAGTGGTTTGGCCGACCACGTAGCCTACGAGCAGTACTTC.

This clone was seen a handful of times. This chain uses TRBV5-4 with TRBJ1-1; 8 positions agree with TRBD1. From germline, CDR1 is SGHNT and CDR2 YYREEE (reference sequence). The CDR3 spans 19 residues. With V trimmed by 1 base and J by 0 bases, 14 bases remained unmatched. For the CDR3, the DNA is TGTGCCAGCAGCTTGAGGGCAGGGGGCTTATGGAGCATGAACACTGAAGCTTTCTTT. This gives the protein CASSLRAGGLWSMNTEAFF.

CDR3 loop: CASRGDWAQETQYF. CDR3 DNA sequence: TGTGCCAGTAGGGGAGACTGGGCCCAAGAGACCCAGTACTTC. The chain couples TRBV27 to TRBJ2-5; tentatively, D is TRBD1 or TRBD2 (5 bases each). Germline V lookup: CDR1 MNHEY, CDR2 SMNVEV (reference sequence). The V end lost 9 bases, the J end lost 1 base, and 15 bases lay between the germline ends. This CDR3 spans 14 amino acids.

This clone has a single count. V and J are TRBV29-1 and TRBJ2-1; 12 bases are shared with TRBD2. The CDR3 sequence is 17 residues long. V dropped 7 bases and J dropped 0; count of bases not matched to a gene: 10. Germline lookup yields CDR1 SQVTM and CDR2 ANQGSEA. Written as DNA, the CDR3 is TGCAGCGCCGAAGGACTAGCGGGGTTTAGCTCCTACAATGAGCAGTTCTTC. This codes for CSAEGLAGFSSYNEQFF.

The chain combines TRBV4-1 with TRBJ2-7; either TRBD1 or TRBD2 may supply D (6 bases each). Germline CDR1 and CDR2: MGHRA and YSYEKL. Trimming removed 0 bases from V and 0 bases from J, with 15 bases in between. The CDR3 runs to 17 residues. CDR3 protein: CASSQDRLRGLSYEQYF. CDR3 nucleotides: TGCGCCAGCAGCCAAGATCGACTTCGGGGGCTCTCCTACGAGCAGTACTTC.

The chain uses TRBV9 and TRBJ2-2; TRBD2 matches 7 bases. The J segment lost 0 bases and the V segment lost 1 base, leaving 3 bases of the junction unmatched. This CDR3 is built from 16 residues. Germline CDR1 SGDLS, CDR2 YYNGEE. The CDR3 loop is CASSVSGNANTGELFF. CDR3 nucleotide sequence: TGTGCCAGCAGCGTAAGCGGGAATGCGAACACCGGGGAGCTGTTTTTT.

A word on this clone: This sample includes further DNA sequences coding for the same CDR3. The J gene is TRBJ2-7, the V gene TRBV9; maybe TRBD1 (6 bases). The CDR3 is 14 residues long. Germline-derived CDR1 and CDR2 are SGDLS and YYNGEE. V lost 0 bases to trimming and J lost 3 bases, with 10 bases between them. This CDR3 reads CASSVEGGSYEQYF. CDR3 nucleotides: TGTGCCAGCAGCGTAGAAGGGGGAAGCTACGAGCAGTACTTC.

CDR3 sequence (DNA): TGTGCCAGCAGTTTGAACCTACAGAGCTCCTACAATGAGCAGTTCTTC. The encoded protein is CASSLNLQSSYNEQFF. This chain uses TRBV27 with TRBJ2-1; no clear D gene. CDR3 size: 16 residues. CDR1 and CDR2 (germline): MNHEY, SMNVEV (reference sequence). Trimming left V 3 bases short and J 0 bases short, with 12 bases between.

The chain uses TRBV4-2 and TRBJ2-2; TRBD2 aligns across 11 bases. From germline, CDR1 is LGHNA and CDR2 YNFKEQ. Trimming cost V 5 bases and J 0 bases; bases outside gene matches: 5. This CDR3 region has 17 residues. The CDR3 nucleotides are TGTGCCAGCAGCTCCTTAGCGGGGGGGCCGAACACCGGGGAGCTGTTTTTT. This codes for CASSSLAGGPNTGELFF.

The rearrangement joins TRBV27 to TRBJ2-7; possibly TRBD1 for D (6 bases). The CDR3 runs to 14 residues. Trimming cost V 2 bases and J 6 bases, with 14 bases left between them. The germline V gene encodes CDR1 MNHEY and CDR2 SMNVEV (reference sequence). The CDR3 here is CASSLQNRVGEQYF. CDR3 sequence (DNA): TGTGCCAGCAGTTTACAGAACAGGGTTGGCGAGCAGTACTTC.

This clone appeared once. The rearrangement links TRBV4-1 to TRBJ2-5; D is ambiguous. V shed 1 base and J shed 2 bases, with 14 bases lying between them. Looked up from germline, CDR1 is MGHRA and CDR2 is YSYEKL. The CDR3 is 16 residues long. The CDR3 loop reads CASSQASDWPQETQYF. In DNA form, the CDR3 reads TGCGCCAGCAGCCAAGCTTCGGATTGGCCACAAGAGACCCAGTACTTC.

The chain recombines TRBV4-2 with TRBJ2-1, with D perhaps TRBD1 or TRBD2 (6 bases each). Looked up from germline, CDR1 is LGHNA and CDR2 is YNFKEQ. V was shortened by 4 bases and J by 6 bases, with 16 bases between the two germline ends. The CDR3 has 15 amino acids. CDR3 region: CASSPTEGGLNEQFF. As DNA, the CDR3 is TGTGCCAGCAGCCCGACCGAGGGGGGCCTCAATGAGCAGTTCTTC.

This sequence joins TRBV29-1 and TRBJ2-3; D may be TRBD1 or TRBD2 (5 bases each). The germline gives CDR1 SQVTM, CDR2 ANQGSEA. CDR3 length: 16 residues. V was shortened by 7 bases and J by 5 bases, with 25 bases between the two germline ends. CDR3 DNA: TGCAGCGCTGGGGACCCATGGATAGCCGAGGGAGATACGCAGTATTTT. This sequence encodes CSAGDPWIAEGDTQYF.

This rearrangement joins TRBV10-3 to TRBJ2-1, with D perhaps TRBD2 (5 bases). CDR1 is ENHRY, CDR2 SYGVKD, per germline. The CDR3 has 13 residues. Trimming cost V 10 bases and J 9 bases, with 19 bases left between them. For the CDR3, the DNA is TGTGCCACCTCCGGGGAGTTCGGGATTGAGCAGTTCTTC. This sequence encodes CATSGEFGIEQFF.

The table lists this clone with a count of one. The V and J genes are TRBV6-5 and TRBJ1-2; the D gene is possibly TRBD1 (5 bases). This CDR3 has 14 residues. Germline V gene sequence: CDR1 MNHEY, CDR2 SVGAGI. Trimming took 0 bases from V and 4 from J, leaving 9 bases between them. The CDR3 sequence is CASSYSITGYGYTF. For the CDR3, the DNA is TGTGCCAGCAGTTACTCGATAACAGGCTATGGCTACACCTTC.

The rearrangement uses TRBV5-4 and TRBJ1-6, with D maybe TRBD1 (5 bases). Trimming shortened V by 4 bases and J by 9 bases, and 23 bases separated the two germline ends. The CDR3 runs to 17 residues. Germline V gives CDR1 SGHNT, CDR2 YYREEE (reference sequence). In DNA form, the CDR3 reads TGTGCCAGCAGCCAATCGAGGGGCCCGGGAGCTAGTTCACCCCTCCACTTT. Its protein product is CASSQSRGPGASSPLHF.

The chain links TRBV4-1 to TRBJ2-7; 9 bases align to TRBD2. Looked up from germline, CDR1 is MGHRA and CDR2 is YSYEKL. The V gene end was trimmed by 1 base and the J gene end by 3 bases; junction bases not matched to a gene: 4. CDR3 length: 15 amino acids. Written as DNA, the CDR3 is TGCGCCAGCAGCCAAGGGGCTAGCGGGATCTACGAGCAGTACTTC. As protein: CASSQGASGIYEQYF.

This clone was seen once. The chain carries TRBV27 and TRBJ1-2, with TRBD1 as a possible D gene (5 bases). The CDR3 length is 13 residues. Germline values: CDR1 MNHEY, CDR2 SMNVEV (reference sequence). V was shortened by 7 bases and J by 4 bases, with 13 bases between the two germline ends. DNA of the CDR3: TGTGCCAGCAAGGCCGGGGCCGGCTATGGCTACACCTTC. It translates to CASKAGAGYGYTF.